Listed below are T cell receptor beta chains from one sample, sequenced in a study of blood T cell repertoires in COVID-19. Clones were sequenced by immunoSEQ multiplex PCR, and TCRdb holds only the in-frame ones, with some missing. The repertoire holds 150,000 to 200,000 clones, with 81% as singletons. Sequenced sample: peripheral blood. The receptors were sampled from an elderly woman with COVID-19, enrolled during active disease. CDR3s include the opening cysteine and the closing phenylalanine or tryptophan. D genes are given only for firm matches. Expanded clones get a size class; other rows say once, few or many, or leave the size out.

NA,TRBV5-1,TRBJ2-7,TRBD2,CASSAGLAGGREQYF,TGCGCCAGCAGCGCGGGACTAGCGGGGGGGCGGGAGCAGTACTTC
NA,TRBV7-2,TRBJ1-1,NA,CASSLFMGPGTEAFF,TGTGCCAGCAGCTTATTCATGGGGCCAGGCACTGAAGCTTTCTTT
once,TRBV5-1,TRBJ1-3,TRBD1,CASSPGQSSGNTIYF,TGCGCCAGCAGCCCGGGACAGAGCTCTGGAAACACCATATATTTT
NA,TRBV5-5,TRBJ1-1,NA,CASSTVGGNTEAFF,TGTGCCAGCAGCACCGTCGGGGGGAACACTGAAGCTTTCTTT
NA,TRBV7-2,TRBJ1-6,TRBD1,CASRSGTDYSPLHF,TGTGCCAGCAGGTCCGGGACAGACTATTCACCCCTCCACTTT
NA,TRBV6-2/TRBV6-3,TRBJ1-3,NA,CASSTYSSGNTIYF,TGTGCCAGCAGTACGTACAGCTCTGGAAACACCATATATTTT
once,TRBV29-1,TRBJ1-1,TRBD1,CSVEGTGGTGTEAFF,TGCAGCGTTGAGGGGACAGGGGGCACTGGCACTGAAGCTTTCTTT
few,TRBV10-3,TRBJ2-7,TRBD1,CAISDATGGSSNEQYF,TGTGCCATCAGTGATGCTACAGGGGGCTCATCCAACGAGCAGTACTTC
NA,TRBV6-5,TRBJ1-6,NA,CASSSREINSPLHF,TGTGCCAGCTCCTCACGGGAGATCAATTCACCCCTCCACTTT
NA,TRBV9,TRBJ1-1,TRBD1,CASSPGIRGLNGAFF,TGTGCCAGCAGCCCCGGGATCAGGGGGCTTAATGGAGCTTTCTTT
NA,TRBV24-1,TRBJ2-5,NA,CATSLAGLSETQYF,TGTGCCACCAGTTTGGCGGGACTCAGCGAGACCCAGTACTTC
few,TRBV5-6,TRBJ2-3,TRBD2,CASSQTSGRPDTQYF,TGTGCCAGCAGCCAAACTAGCGGGAGACCAGATACGCAGTATTTT
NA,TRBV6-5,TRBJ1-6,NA,CASRESDSPLHF,TGTGCCAGCAGAGAGAGCGATTCACCCCTCCACTTT
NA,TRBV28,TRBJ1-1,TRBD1,CASSSDREENTEAFF,TGTGCCAGCAGTTCGGACAGGGAGGAGAACACTGAAGCTTTCTTT
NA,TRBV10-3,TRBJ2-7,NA,CAISGSGALYEQYF,TGTGCCATCAGTGGTAGCGGCGCCCTCTACGAGCAGTACTTC
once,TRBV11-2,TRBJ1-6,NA,CASSLWVRGYNSPLHF,TGTGCCAGCAGCTTATGGGTCAGGGGCTATAATTCACCCCTCCACTTT
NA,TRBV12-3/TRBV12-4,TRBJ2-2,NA,CASSPDTGELFF,TGTGCCAGCAGTCCGGACACCGGGGAGCTGTTTTTT
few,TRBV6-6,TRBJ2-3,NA,CASTPTGSTDTQYF,TGTGCCAGCACCCCGACAGGCAGCACAGATACGCAGTATTTT
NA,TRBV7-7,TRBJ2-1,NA,CASSLVVGSSYNEQFF,TGTGCCAGCAGCTTAGTTGTAGGGAGCTCCTACAATGAGCAGTTCTTC
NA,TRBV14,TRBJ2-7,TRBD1,CASSPLGQGAEYF,TGTGCCAGCAGCCCCTTGGGACAGGGGGCGGAGTACTTC
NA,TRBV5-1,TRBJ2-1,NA,CASSMGASDYNEQFF,TGCGCCAGCAGCATGGGAGCTAGTGACTACAATGAGCAGTTCTTC
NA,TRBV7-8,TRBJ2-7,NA,CASSLNEGPGSRSYEQYF,TGTGCCAGCAGCTTGAATGAGGGTCCGGGGTCGCGCTCCTACGAGCAGTACTTC
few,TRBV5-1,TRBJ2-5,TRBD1,CASSQRDRGQETQYF,TGCGCCAGCAGCCAAAGGGACAGGGGGCAGGAGACCCAGTACTTC
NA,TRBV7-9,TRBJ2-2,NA,CASSPPDTGELFF,TGTGCCAGCAGCCCTCCGGACACCGGGGAGCTGTTTTTT
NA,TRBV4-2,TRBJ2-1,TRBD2,CASSQVGLAYNEQFF,TGTGCCAGCAGCCAAGTGGGACTAGCATACAATGAGCAGTTCTTC
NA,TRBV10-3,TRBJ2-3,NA,CAIRRDTSTDTQYF,TGTGCCATCAGGAGGGACACGAGCACAGATACGCAGTATTTT
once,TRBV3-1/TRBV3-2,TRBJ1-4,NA,CASSQAGATNEKLFF,TGTGCCAGCAGCCAAGCAGGGGCAACTAATGAAAAACTGTTTTTT
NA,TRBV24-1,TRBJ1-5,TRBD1,CATRGDSYQPQHF,TGTGCCACCCGAGGGGACAGCTATCAGCCCCAGCATTTT
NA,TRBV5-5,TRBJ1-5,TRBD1,CASSSTGVRPQHF,TGTGCCAGCAGCTCGACAGGGGTACGGCCCCAGCATTTT
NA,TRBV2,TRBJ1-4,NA,CASMRYEKLFF,TGTGCCAGCATGAGATATGAAAAACTGTTTTTT
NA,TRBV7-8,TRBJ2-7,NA,CASSAPGQRYEQYF,TGTGCCAGCAGCGCACCGGGACAACGATACGAGCAGTACTTC
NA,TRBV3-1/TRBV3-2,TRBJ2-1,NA,CASSQDTRIYNEQFF,TGTGCCAGCAGCCAAGATACGAGGATATACAATGAGCAGTTCTTC
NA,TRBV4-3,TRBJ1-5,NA,CASSRRGDQPQHF,TGCGCCAGCAGCCGGCGGGGGGACCAGCCCCAGCATTTT
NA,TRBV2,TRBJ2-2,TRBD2,CASREDSGRAGGTGELFF,TGTGCCAGCAGGGAAGATAGCGGGAGGGCCGGCGGCACCGGGGAGCTGTTTTTT
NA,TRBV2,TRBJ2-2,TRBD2,CASIAGPGELFF,TGTGCCAGCATAGCGGGGCCCGGGGAGCTGTTTTTT
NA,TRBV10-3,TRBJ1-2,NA,CAIPGGTGYTF,TGTGCCATACCCGGAGGAACTGGCTACACCTTC
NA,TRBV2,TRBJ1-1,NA,CASSEGPQWPIFF,TGTGCCAGCAGTGAAGGTCCCCAGTGGCCAATTTTCTTT